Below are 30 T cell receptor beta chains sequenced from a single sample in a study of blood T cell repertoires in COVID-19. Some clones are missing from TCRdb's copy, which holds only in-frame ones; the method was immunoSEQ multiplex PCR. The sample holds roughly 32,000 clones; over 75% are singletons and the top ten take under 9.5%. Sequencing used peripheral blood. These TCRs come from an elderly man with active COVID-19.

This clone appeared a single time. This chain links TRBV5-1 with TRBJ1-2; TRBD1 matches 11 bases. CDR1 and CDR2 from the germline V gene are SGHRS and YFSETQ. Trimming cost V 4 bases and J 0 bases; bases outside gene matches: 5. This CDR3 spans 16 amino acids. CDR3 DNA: TGCGCCAGCAGCAGAGGACAGGGGGCCTCTAACTATGGCTACACCTTC. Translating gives CASSRGQGASNYGYTF.

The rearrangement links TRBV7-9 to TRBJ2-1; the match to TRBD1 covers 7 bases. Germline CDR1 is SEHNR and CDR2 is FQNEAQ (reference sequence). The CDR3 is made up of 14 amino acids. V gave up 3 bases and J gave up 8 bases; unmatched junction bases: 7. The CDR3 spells CASSLRGRIYEQFF. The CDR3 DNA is TGTGCCAGCAGCTTGAGGGGGCGCATCTATGAGCAGTTCTTC.

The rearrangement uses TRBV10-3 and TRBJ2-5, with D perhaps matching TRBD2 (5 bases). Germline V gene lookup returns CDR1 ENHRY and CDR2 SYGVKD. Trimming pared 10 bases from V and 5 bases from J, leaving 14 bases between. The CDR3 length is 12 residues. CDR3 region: CATNAAGETQYF. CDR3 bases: TGTGCCACCAACGCCGCGGGCGAGACCCAGTACTTC.

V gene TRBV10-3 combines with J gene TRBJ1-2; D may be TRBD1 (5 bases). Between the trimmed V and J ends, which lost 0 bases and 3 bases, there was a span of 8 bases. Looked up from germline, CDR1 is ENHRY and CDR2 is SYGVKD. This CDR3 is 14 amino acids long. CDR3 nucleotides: TGTGCCATCAGTGAGTCAAGACAGTACTATGGCTACACCTTC. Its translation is CAISESRQYYGYTF.

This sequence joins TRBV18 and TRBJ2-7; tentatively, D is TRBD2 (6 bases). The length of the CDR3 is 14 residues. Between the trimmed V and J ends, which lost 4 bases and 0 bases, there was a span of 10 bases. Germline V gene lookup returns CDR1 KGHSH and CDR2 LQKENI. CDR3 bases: TGTGCCAGCTCACGGGACTCGTACTCCTACGAGCAGTACTTC. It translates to CASSRDSYSYEQYF.

CDR3 loop: CASSLARNPDTQYF. CDR3 sequence (DNA): TGTGCCAGCAGCTTAGCGCGTAATCCAGATACGCAGTATTTT. The chain recombines TRBV7-2 with TRBJ2-3; D is uncertain. Germline-derived CDR1 and CDR2 are SGHTA and FQGNSA. CDR3 length: 14 amino acids. V was cut by 0 bases and J by 4 bases, with 8 bases left in between. The variable domain in full, completed from reference TRBV7-2 and TRBJ2-3, reads GAGVSQSPSNKVTEKGKDVELRCDPISGHTALYWYRQSLGQGLEFLIYFQGNSAPDKSGLPSDRFSAERTGGSVSTLTIQRTQQEDSAVYLCASSLARNPDTQYFGPGTRLTVL.

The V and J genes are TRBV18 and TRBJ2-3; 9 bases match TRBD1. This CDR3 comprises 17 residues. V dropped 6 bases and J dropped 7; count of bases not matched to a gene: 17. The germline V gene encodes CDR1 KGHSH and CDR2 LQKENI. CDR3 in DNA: TGTGCCAGCTCCGAGGGAACCGGGACAGGGTGGATTAATACGCAGTATTTT. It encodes CASSEGTGTGWINTQYF.

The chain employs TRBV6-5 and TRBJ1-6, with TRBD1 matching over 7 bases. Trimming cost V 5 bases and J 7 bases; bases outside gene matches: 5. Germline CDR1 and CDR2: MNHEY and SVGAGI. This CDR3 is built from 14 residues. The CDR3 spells CASSNRDRNSPLHF. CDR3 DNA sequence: TGTGCCAGCAGTAACAGGGACAGAAATTCACCCCTCCACTTT.

The CDR3 DNA sequence: TGCAGCGTTGGGACAGGGGCGCAAGATACGCAGTATTTT. Amino acids: CSVGTGAQDTQYF. This chain connects TRBV29-1 to TRBJ2-3; TRBD1 agrees at 9 bases. This CDR3 is 13 amino acids long. The V segment lost 4 bases and the J segment 5 bases; nucleotides outside the gene matches: 4. CDR1 is SQVTM and CDR2 is ANQGSEA in the germline V gene.

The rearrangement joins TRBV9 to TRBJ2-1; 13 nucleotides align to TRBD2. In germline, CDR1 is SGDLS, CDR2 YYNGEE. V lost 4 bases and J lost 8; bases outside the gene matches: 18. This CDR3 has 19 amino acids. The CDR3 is CASSSRVVGGLAGSDEQFF. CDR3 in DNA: TGTGCCAGCAGCTCACGGGTTGTTGGGGGACTAGCGGGAAGCGATGAGCAGTTCTTC. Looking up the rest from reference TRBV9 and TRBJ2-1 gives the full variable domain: DSGVTQTPKHLITATGQRVTLRCSPRSGDLSVYWYQQSLDQGLQFLIQYYNGEERAKGNILERFSAQQFPDLHSELNLSSLELGDSALYFCASSSRVVGGLAGSDEQFFGPGTRLTVL.

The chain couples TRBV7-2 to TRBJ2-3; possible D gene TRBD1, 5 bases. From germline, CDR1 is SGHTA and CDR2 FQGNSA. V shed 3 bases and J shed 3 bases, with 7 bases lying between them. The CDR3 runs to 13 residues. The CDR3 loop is CASSFPGTDTQYF. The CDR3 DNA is TGTGCCAGCAGCTTCCCAGGGACAGATACGCAGTATTTT. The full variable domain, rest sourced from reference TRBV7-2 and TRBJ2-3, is GAGVSQSPSNKVTEKGKDVELRCDPISGHTALYWYRQSLGQGLEFLIYFQGNSAPDKSGLPSDRFSAERTGGSVSTLTIQRTQQEDSAVYLCASSFPGTDTQYFGPGTRLTVL.

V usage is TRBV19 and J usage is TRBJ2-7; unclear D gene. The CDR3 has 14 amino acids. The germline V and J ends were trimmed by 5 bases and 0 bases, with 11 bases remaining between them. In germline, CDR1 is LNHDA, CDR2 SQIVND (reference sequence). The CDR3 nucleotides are TGTGCCAGTAGTCACGCAGGAACCTCCTACGAGCAGTACTTC. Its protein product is CASSHAGTSYEQYF.

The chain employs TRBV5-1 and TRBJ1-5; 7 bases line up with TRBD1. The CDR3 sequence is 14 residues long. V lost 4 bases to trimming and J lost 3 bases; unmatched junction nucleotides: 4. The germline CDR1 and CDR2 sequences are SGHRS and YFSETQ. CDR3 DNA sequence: TGCGCCAGCAGCCCAGGGGGGATCAATCAGCCCCAGCATTTT. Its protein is CASSPGGINQPQHF.

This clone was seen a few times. CDR3: CASSSTGKDEQYF. The CDR3 nucleotides are TGTGCCAGTAGTAGCACAGGGAAAGACGAGCAGTACTTC. This chain links TRBV19 with TRBJ2-7, with TRBD1 as a possible D gene (6 bases). Germline assignment: CDR1 LNHDA and CDR2 SQIVND (reference sequence). Deletions cut 4 bases from V and 5 bases from J, with 12 bases between. The CDR3 extends over 13 amino acids.

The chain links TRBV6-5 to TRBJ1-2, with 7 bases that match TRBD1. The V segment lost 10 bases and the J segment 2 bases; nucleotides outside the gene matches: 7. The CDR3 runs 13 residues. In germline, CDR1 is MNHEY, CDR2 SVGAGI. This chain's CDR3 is CATSPGGNYGYTF. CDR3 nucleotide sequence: TGTGCCACTAGCCCAGGGGGAAACTATGGCTACACCTTC.

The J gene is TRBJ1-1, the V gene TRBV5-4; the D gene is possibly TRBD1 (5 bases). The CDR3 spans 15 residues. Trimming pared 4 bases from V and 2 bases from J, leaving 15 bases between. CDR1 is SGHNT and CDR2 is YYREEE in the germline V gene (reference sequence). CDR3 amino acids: CASSLPGLRNTEAFF. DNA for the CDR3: TGTGCCAGCAGCCTTCCAGGGCTGAGAAACACTGAAGCTTTCTTT.

CDR3 protein: CASSPGTGWGTEAFF. The CDR3, as DNA: TGTGCCAGTAGTCCAGGGACAGGGTGGGGCACTGAAGCTTTCTTT. The chain recombines TRBV19 with TRBJ1-1, with 9 bases that match TRBD1. With V trimmed by 5 bases and J by 4 bases, 8 bases remained unmatched. Germline CDR1 reads LNHDA; CDR2 reads SQIVND (reference sequence). The CDR3 runs 15 residues.

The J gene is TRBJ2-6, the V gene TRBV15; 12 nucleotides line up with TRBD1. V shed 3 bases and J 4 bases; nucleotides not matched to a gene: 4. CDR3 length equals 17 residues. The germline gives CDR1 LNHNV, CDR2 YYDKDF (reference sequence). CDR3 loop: CATSRGQGARGANVLTF. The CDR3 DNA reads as TGTGCCACCAGCAGGGGACAGGGGGCGAGAGGGGCCAACGTCCTGACTTTC.

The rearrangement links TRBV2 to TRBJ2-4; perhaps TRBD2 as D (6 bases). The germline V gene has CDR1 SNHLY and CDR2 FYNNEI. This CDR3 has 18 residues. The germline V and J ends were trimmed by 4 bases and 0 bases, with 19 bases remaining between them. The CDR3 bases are TGTGCCAGCAGTGTACGGGGGAACGGGCTACTAGCCAAAAACATTCAGTACTTC. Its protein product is CASSVRGNGLLAKNIQYF. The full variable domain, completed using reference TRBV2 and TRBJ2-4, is EPEVTQTPSHQVTQMGQEVILRCVPISNHLYFYWYRQILGQKVEFLVSFYNNEISEKSEIFDDQFSVERPDGSNFTLKIRSTKLEDSAMYFCASSVRGNGLLAKNIQYFGAGTRLSVL.

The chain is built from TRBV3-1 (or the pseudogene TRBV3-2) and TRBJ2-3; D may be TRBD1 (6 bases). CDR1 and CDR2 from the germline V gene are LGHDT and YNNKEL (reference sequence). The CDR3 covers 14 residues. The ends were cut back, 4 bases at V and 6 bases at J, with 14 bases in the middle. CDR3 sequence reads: CASSLNRARDTQYF. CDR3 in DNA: TGTGCCAGCAGCCTGAACAGGGCCAGGGATACGCAGTATTTT.

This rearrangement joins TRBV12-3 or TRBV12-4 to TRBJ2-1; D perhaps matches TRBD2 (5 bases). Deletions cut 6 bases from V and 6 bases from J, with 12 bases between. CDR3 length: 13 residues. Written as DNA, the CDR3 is TGTGCCAGCAGCCTTACTAGGTCCAATGAGCAGTTCTTC. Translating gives CASSLTRSNEQFF.

CDR3 protein: CASSQDRGGIRGTEAFF. The DNA of the CDR3 is TGCGCCAGCAGCCAAGATCGGGGGGGCATTAGGGGCACTGAAGCTTTCTTT. V is TRBV4-3 and J is TRBJ1-1, with a tentative D call TRBD1 (6 bases). The germline gives CDR1 LGHNA, CDR2 YSLEER. Trimming took off 0 bases at V and 4 bases at J, with 18 bases between the two ends. This CDR3 contains 17 residues.

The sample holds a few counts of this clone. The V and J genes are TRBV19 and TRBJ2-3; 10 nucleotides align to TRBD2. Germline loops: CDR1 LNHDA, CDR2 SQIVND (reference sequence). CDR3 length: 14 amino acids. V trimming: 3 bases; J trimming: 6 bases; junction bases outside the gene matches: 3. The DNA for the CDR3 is TGTGCCAGTAGTATGACGACTAGCGGGGATACGCAGTATTTT. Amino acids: CASSMTTSGDTQYF.

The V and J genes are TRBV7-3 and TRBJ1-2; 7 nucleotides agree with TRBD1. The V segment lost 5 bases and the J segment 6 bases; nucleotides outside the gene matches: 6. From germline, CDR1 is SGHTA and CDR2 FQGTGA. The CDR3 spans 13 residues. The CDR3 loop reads CASSPRQGDGYTF. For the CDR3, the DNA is TGTGCCAGCAGCCCGAGACAGGGAGATGGCTACACCTTC. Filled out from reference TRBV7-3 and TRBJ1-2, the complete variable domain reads GAGVSQTPSNKVTEKGKYVELRCDPISGHTALYWYRQSLGQGPEFLIYFQGTGAADDSGLPNDRFFAVRPEGSVSTLKIQRTERGDSAVYLCASSPRQGDGYTFGSGTRLTVV.

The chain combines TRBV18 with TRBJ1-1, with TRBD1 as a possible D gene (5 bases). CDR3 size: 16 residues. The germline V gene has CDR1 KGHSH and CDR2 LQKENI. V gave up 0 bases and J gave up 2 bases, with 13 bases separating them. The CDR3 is CASSPPAGGGNTEAFF. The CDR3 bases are TGTGCCAGCTCACCACCGGCCGGGGGAGGCAACACTGAAGCTTTCTTT.

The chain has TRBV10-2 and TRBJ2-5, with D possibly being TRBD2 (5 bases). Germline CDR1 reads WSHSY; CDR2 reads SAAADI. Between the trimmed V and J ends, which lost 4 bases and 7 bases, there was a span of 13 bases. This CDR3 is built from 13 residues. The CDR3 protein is CASSASVAGTQYF. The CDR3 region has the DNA TGCGCCAGCAGTGCTTCGGTTGCGGGGACCCAGTACTTC.

In nucleotides, the CDR3 is TGCGCCAGCAGCCAAGAAGACCTGAGGGGCTACACCTTC. Amino acids: CASSQEDLRGYTF. The genes are TRBV4-1 and TRBJ1-2; D is uncertain. The CDR3 sequence is 13 residues long. V was trimmed by 0 bases and J by 8 bases, leaving 10 bases between them. From germline, CDR1 is MGHRA and CDR2 YSYEKL.

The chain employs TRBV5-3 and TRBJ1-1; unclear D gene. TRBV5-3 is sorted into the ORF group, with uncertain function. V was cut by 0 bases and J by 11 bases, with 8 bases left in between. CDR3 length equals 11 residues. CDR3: CARSLEAGAFF. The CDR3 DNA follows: TGTGCCAGAAGCTTGGAAGCAGGCGCTTTCTTT.

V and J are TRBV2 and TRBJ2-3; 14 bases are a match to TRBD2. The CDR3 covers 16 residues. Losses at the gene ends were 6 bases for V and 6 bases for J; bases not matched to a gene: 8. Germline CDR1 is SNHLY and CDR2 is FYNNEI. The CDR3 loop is CASSPGTSGGGDTQYF. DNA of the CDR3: TGTGCCAGCAGCCCGGGGACTAGCGGGGGAGGTGATACGCAGTATTTT.

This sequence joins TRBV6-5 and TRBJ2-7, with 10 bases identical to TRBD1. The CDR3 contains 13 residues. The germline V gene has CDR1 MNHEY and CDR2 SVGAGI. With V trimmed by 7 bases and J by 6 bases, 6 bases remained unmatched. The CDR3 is CASIRTGGGEQYF. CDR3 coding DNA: TGTGCCAGCATTCGGACAGGGGGTGGCGAGCAGTACTTC.